This TCR beta chain was sequenced for a study of cytomegalovirus exposure and HLA in healthy donors. Study-wide background: From donors who were HLA-typed, an early data release held around 80 million unique TCRs.

PCR used 60 Vbeta primers and 13 Jbeta primers. Produced via immunoSEQ multiplex PCR; TCRdb's table is partial and in-frame only. The profile covers about 140,000 clones, with roughly 73% appearing a single time and 2.5% to 4% taken by the ten largest. Germline CDR1 is SGDLS and CDR2 is YYNGEE. The CDR3 covers 13 residues. Trimming pared 4 bases from V and 1 base from J, leaving 8 bases between. This clone was counted once. The sequenced material came from PBMCs. This TCR was recovered from a man aged 40-55 years in good health and CMV-seronegative. This rearrangement joins TRBV9 to TRBJ2-5; possibly TRBD2 for D (6 bases). DNA of the CDR3: TGTGCCAGCAGCACGGGACTCCAAGAGACCCAGTACTTC. It specifies CASSTGLQETQYF.